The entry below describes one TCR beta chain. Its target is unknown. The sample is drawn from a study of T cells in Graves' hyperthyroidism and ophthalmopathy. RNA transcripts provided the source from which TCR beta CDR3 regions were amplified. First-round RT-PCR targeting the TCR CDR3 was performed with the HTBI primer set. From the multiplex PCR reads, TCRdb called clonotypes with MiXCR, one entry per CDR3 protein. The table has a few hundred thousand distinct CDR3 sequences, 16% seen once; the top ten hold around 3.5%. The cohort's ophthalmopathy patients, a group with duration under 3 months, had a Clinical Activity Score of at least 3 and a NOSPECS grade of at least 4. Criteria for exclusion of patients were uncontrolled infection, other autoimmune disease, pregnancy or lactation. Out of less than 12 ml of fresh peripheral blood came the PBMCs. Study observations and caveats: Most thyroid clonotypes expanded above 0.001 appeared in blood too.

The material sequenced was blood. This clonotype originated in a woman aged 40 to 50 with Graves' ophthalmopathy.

CDR3 amino acids: CSALHGGHGYTF. The CDR3 region has the DNA TGCAGTGCCCTCCACGGGGGGCATGGCTACACCTTC. This sequence joins TRBV20-1 and TRBJ1-2; D perhaps matches TRBD1 (6 bases). V lost 6 bases to trimming and J lost 6 bases, with 14 bases between them. Germline loops: CDR1 DFQATT, CDR2 SNEGSKA (reference sequence). The CDR3 is 12 amino acids.